A selection of T cell receptor beta chains follows, all from one sample in a study of human T cells and chemical hapten exposure. TCRdb re-analysed the RACE reads in MiXCR, keeping a single row per CDR3 protein. The sample yields about 98,000 distinct CDR3 sequences, approximately 11% seen once. The sample consisted of whole blood, taken in connection with sensitization to the hapten diphenylcyclopropenone (DPC). These receptors all stem from a woman aged 55-75 years with alopecia areata. Some clones in this sample may be carry-over from other donors' samples. Both conserved end residues are part of each CDR3. Fields, in order: CDR3 DNA, CDR3 protein, D gene, clone size, V gene, J gene. D genes are given only for firm matches. The size of a clone is reported for some rows only, either as once, few or many, or as a class for expanded clones.

TGTGCCAGCTCACCTGGTCGGGCGAGCAATCAGCCCCAGCATTTT,CASSPGRASNQPQHF,NA,many,TRBV18,TRBJ1-5
TGTGCCATCGGGACGAGTAGCGGGCGGCAAGAGACCCAGTACTTC,CAIGTSSGRQETQYF,TRBD2,NA,TRBV10-3,TRBJ2-5
TGTGCCTGGAGTCCGGGCCCTTGGGGCTATGGCTACACCTTC,CAWSPGPWGYGYTF,NA,many,TRBV30,TRBJ1-2
TGTGCCAGCAGCTTAAAGACACCAGGGAGGGCGCAAAAACTGTTTTTT,CASSLKTPGRAQKLFF,NA,few,TRBV7-3,TRBJ1-4
TGCGCCAGCAGCTCCCACGACCCACAGCTTCAGGCTTTCTTT,CASSSHDPQLQAFF,NA,NA,TRBV5-1,TRBJ1-1
TGTGCCAGCAGCCCCCAGCCCCGACAGCCCGGACACATAGATACGCAGTATTTT,CASSPQPRQPGHIDTQYF,NA,few,TRBV7-6,TRBJ2-3
TGCAGTGCTTCCCCAGAGAACACCGGGGAGCTGTTTTTT,CSASPENTGELFF,NA,many,TRBV20-1,TRBJ2-2
TGTGCCAGCAGCGCGGGGACAGGGGACTACGAGCAGTACTTC,CASSAGTGDYEQYF,TRBD1,NA,TRBV7-9,TRBJ2-7
TGCGCCAGCAGCTTGGCTCTTGGTCACAATTACGAGCAGTACTTC,CASSLALGHNYEQYF,NA,few,TRBV5-1,TRBJ2-7
TGTGCCAGCAGCTTACCGGGACATATGAAAAGCAATCAGCCCCAGCATTTT,CASSLPGHMKSNQPQHF,NA,few,TRBV7-8,TRBJ1-5
TGTGCCACCAGCAGAGAGGGGACAGGGAGTCAGCCCCAGCATTTT,CATSREGTGSQPQHF,TRBD1,NA,TRBV15,TRBJ1-5
TGTGCCAGCAGCTTGAGGGACAGGTACAATGAGCAGTTCTTC,CASSLRDRYNEQFF,TRBD1,NA,TRBV5-4,TRBJ2-1
TGTGCCAGCAGCCAAGACTTTGGCAGAAGATATGGCTACACCTTC,CASSQDFGRRYGYTF,NA,NA,TRBV4-2,TRBJ1-2
TGTGCCAGCAGTCAACACCCGGGACTAGCGGGGCGGTACAATGAGCAGTTCTTC,CASSQHPGLAGRYNEQFF,TRBD2,few,TRBV12-3/TRBV12-4,TRBJ2-1